Below are 27 T cell receptor beta chains sequenced from a single sample in a study of HIV-infected patients and healthy controls. cDNA was made from 400 to 500 ng RNA using alpha and beta constant primers. Each of the alpha and beta chains got its own library through chain-specific third strand synthesis with indices. TCRdb re-derived calls from the 5' RACE reads in MiXCR, one entry per CDR3 protein. The sample lists almost 25,000 distinct CDR3 sequences; approximately 9% were seen once. Whole blood was used without fractionation, so all unsorted peripheral T cells were included. Sequenced material: blood. These receptors were taken from an adult in good health.

This clonotype was observed at least ten times. This sequence joins TRBV9 and TRBJ2-6; TRBD2 is a possible D gene (6 bases). The CDR3 spans 15 residues. With 9 bases removed from V and 4 bases from J, the gap between germline ends came to 17 bases. Germline V CDR1 and CDR2: SGDLS, YYNGEE. CDR3 bases: TGTGCCACCTCCGGCGGGGTTTCGGGGGCCAACGTCCTGACTTTC. Its translation: CATSGGVSGANVLTF.

In this sample, this clonotype turned up many times. The V gene is TRBV5-5, the J gene TRBJ1-5; D gene unclear. Looked up from germline, CDR1 is SGHKS and CDR2 is YYEKEE (reference sequence). This CDR3 contains 14 residues. V gave up 4 bases and J gave up 2 bases, with 10 bases separating them. The DNA for the CDR3 is TGTGCCAGCAGCCTGGGGAATGGCAATCAGCCCCAGCATTTT. This translates into CASSLGNGNQPQHF.

A few counts support this clonotype. The rearrangement joins TRBV12-3 or TRBV12-4 to TRBJ2-1; no clear D gene. The CDR3 is 14 amino acids. The ends were cut back, 4 bases at V and 3 bases at J, with 10 bases in the middle. The CDR3 here is CASSSGWNYNEQFF. CDR3 sequence (DNA): TGTGCCAGCAGTTCCGGGTGGAACTACAATGAGCAGTTCTTC.

CDR3: CASSQDWGGAYSTDTQYF. The DNA of the CDR3 is TGCGCCAGCAGCCAAGACTGGGGGGGCGCCTATAGCACAGATACGCAGTATTTT. V and J are TRBV4-3 and TRBJ2-3, with TRBD2 as a possible D gene (7 bases). The length of the CDR3 is 18 residues. CDR1 LGHNA and CDR2 YSLEER come from the germline V gene. The germline V and J ends were trimmed by 0 bases and 0 bases, with 16 bases remaining between them.

Many counts were recorded for this clonotype. V and J are TRBV29-1 and TRBJ2-1; D is possibly TRBD2 (5 bases). Trimming stripped 0 bases from V and 0 bases from J, with 6 bases between. Per the germline V gene, CDR1 is SQVTM and CDR2 is ANQGSEA. CDR3 length: 14 residues. CDR3 in DNA: TGCAGCGTTGAAGACGGGGTCTCCTACAATGAGCAGTTCTTC. Translation gives CSVEDGVSYNEQFF.

This clonotype was seen ten or more times. V and J are TRBV14 and TRBJ1-3; D is ambiguous. The V gene's germline CDR1 is SGHDN and CDR2 FVKESK. The CDR3 covers 13 residues. The V and J ends lost 0 bases and 4 bases respectively, with 4 bases between them. CDR3 amino acids: CASSQDMGNTIYF. As DNA, the CDR3 is TGTGCCAGCAGCCAAGATATGGGAAACACCATATATTTT.

This clonotype came up many times. The chain has TRBV5-1 and TRBJ1-1; 12 bases align to TRBD1. Trimming at V came to 0 bases and at J to 3 bases, leaving 6 bases not matched to a gene. The CDR3 covers 17 residues. Germline CDR1 is SGHRS and CDR2 is YFSETQ. CDR3 nucleotides: TGCGCCAGCAGCTTGGTGGGGACAGGGGGCGCGGACACTGAAGCTTTCTTT. Translation: CASSLVGTGGADTEAFF.

The table lists this clonotype with many counts. For the CDR3, the DNA is TGTGCCAGCAGCCCTCCCACCCAGAACACTGAAGCTTTCTTT. As protein: CASSPPTQNTEAFF. The rearrangement joins TRBV9 to TRBJ1-1; D is unclear. The V gene's germline CDR1 is SGDLS and CDR2 YYNGEE. This CDR3 is built from 14 residues. Between the trimmed V and J ends, which lost 4 bases and 1 base, there was a span of 11 bases. Together with reference TRBV9 and TRBJ1-1, the CDR3 gives the full variable domain: DSGVTQTPKHLITATGQRVTLRCSPRSGDLSVYWYQQSLDQGLQFLIQYYNGEERAKGNILERFSAQQFPDLHSELNLSSLELGDSALYFCASSPPTQNTEAFFGQGTRLTVV.

The CDR3 nucleotides read TGTGCCACCAGTGAAACCGGGGCGGCCAGCACAGATACGCAGTATTTT. Protein product: CATSETGAASTDTQYF. The chain joins TRBV24-1 to TRBJ2-3; D is tentatively TRBD1 or TRBD2 (5 bases each). This CDR3 is built from 16 residues. CDR1 is KGHDR, CDR2 SFDVKD, per germline. The V end lost 4 bases, the J end lost 0 bases, and 13 bases lay between the germline ends.

Judged by abundance, this clonotype is medium-sized. This chain joins TRBV12-3 or TRBV12-4 and TRBJ2-3; 12 bases align to TRBD2. V lost 4 bases to trimming and J lost 6 bases; unmatched junction nucleotides: 5. This CDR3 contains 15 residues. The CDR3 DNA reads as TGTGCCAGCAGTTCCACTAGCGGGGGGACGGATACGCAGTATTTT. It encodes CASSSTSGGTDTQYF.

This clonotype is termed medium-sized (0.01 to 0.1%). This chain joins TRBV20-1 and TRBJ1-3; no clear D gene. This CDR3 has 10 residues. Germline values: CDR1 DFQATT, CDR2 SNEGSKA (reference sequence). Trimming took off 3 bases at V and 7 bases at J, with 4 bases between the two ends. CDR3 bases: TGCAGTGCTAGTGGTAACACCATATATTTT. Translated: CSASGNTIYF.

Ten or more counts support this clonotype. The CDR3 region is CASSDGGQVYGYTF. DNA of the CDR3: TGTGCCAGCAGTGACGGGGGGCAGGTCTATGGCTACACCTTC. V usage is TRBV2 and J usage is TRBJ1-2; D possibly corresponds to TRBD1 (6 bases). Germline CDR1 and CDR2: SNHLY and FYNNEI. With 3 bases removed from V and 4 bases from J, the gap between germline ends came to 12 bases. The CDR3 has 14 amino acids.

This clonotype occurred many times. The chain combines TRBV29-1 with TRBJ2-5; D not resolved. This CDR3 is built from 11 residues. Deletions cut 5 bases from V and 4 bases from J, with 8 bases between. The V gene's germline CDR1 is SQVTM and CDR2 ANQGSEA. CDR3 sequence reads: CSVSTVETQYF. The CDR3 DNA reads as TGCAGCGTTTCGACCGTAGAGACCCAGTACTTC.

This clonotype was seen ten or more times. The gene calls are TRBV20-1 and TRBJ1-2; maybe TRBD1 (5 bases). Per germline, CDR1 DFQATT and CDR2 SNEGSKA (reference sequence). The CDR3 consists of 15 residues. V lost 7 bases and J lost 4, with 22 bases in between. CDR3 DNA: TGCAGTGTCAGAAAGGACAACATCCCTTCCTATGGCTACACCTTC. Translated: CSVRKDNIPSYGYTF.

Ten or more counts support this clonotype. The rearrangement links TRBV10-3 to TRBJ1-1; D is undetermined. The length of the CDR3 is 13 residues. Between the trimmed V and J ends, which lost 4 bases and 1 base, there was a span of 7 bases. Looked up from germline, CDR1 is ENHRY and CDR2 is SYGVKD. The CDR3 here is CAISGTQNTEAFF. The CDR3 bases are TGTGCCATCAGTGGGACCCAGAACACTGAAGCTTTCTTT.

The V and J genes are TRBV7-2 and TRBJ2-5; TRBD1 might be the D (6 bases). The CDR3 has 14 amino acids. Trimming removed 7 bases at V and 6 bases at J, with 18 bases between. CDR1 SGHTA and CDR2 FQGNSA come from the germline V gene. The CDR3 region is CASTLGGRGKTQYF. In DNA form, the CDR3 reads TGTGCCAGCACGTTAGGTGGCAGGGGAAAGACCCAGTACTTC. The whole variable domain, filled in from reference TRBV7-2 and TRBJ2-5, reads GAGVSQSPSNKVTEKGKDVELRCDPISGHTALYWYRQSLGQGLEFLIYFQGNSAPDKSGLPSDRFSAERTGGSVSTLTIQRTQQEDSAVYLCASTLGGRGKTQYFGPGTRLLVL.

The chain is built from TRBV30 and TRBJ1-1; a weak D match, TRBD1 (6 bases). The CDR3 is 14 amino acids. Trimming left V 0 bases short and J 1 base short, with 9 bases between. CDR1 and CDR2 (germline): GTSNPN, SVGIG (reference sequence). The DNA of the CDR3 is TGTGCCTGGAGTGTGACAGGCGGGAACACTGAAGCTTTCTTT. Translated, it gives CAWSVTGGNTEAFF. The full variable domain, completed using reference TRBV30 and TRBJ1-1, is SQTIHQWPATLVQPVGSPLSLECTVEGTSNPNLYWYRQAAGRGLQLLFYSVGIGQISSEVPQNLSASRPQDRQFILSSKKLLLSDSGFYLCAWSVTGGNTEAFFGQGTRLTVV.

This clonotype occurred many times. V and J are TRBV20-1 and TRBJ1-1; the D is unclear. In germline, CDR1 is DFQATT, CDR2 SNEGSKA (reference sequence). V lost 6 bases and J lost 0, with 8 bases in between. CDR3 size: 12 residues. CDR3 nucleotide sequence: TGCAGTGCCAAAGAGATGAACACTGAAGCTTTCTTT. It is translated as CSAKEMNTEAFF.

Relative to its sample, this clonotype is medium-sized. This chain connects TRBV3-1 to TRBJ2-7, with 8 nucleotides matching TRBD2. Trimming at V came to 5 bases and at J to 2 bases, leaving 8 bases not matched to a gene. The CDR3 runs 15 residues. Per the germline V gene, CDR1 is LGHDT and CDR2 is YNNKEL (reference sequence). CDR3 loop: CASSSRLAWAYEQYF. CDR3 nucleotide sequence: TGTGCCAGCAGCTCACGACTAGCGTGGGCCTACGAGCAGTACTTC.

This clonotype was seen repeatedly, ten times or more. The chain employs TRBV18 and TRBJ2-1; D is perhaps TRBD1 or TRBD2 (5 bases each). CDR3 length: 15 amino acids. Germline V gene data show CDR1 as KGHSH and CDR2 as LQKENI. V was clipped by 3 bases and J by 5 bases, with 14 bases between them. The CDR3 DNA sequence: TGTGCCAGCTCACCCCAATCCGGGGCCAACAATGAGCAGTTCTTC. Translating it yields CASSPQSGANNEQFF.

This clonotype was recorded at least ten times. The chain is built from TRBV7-8 and TRBJ2-1, with 8 nucleotides matching TRBD1. The CDR3 sequence is 17 residues long. In germline, CDR1 is SGHVS, CDR2 FQNEAQ. Trimming at V came to 4 bases and at J to 1 base, leaving 9 bases not matched to a gene. CDR3 residues: CASSSDLQGVSYNEQFF. CDR3 DNA: TGTGCCAGCAGCTCCGACTTACAGGGGGTTTCCTACAATGAGCAGTTCTTC.

This clonotype was recorded many times. This chain joins TRBV28 and TRBJ2-7; the D call may be TRBD1 or TRBD2 (5 bases each). CDR3 length: 15 amino acids. The germline V and J ends were trimmed by 5 bases and 0 bases, with 14 bases remaining between them. Germline lookup yields CDR1 MDHEN and CDR2 SYDVKM. The CDR3, as DNA: TGTGCCAGCAGTCCCGGGGCCCAGGGCTCCTACGAGCAGTACTTC. Its protein is CASSPGAQGSYEQYF.

This clonotype was found a few times. V gene TRBV6-6 combines with J gene TRBJ1-5, with unresolved D. The CDR3 length is 15 residues. V was clipped by 6 bases and J by 0 bases, with 12 bases between them. Germline assignment: CDR1 MNHNY and CDR2 SVGAGI (reference sequence). Here the CDR3 reads CASRTGRLSNQPQHF. CDR3 nucleotide sequence: TGTGCCAGCAGGACCGGACGGCTTAGCAATCAGCCCCAGCATTTT.

This clonotype has a count of ten or more. V is TRBV6-5 and J is TRBJ2-1, with D perhaps matching TRBD1 (6 bases). Germline CDR1 reads MNHEY; CDR2 reads SVGAGI. Trimming left V 6 bases short and J 11 bases short, with 14 bases between. The CDR3 extends over 12 amino acids. The CDR3 bases are TGTGCCAGCAGGAGACCGGGGACAAAGCAGTTCTTC. The encoded protein is CASRRPGTKQFF.

This clonotype occurred many times. The chain links TRBV10-3 to TRBJ1-5; 7 positions agree with TRBD1. With 3 bases clipped from V and 1 base from J, the junction kept 9 bases outside the gene matches. This CDR3 is 17 amino acids long. Germline CDR1 reads ENHRY; CDR2 reads SYGVKD. In DNA form, the CDR3 reads TGTGCCATCAGTGATTTTGAGGGGGCGAGGAGCAATCAGCCCCAGCATTTT. Its translation is CAISDFEGARSNQPQHF.

Notes on this clonotype: A single base separates this from a much larger clone, so it may be a read error. The J gene is TRBJ1-2, the V gene TRBV7-7; D is perhaps TRBD1 (5 bases). In germline, CDR1 is SSHAT, CDR2 FNYEAQ (reference sequence). The CDR3 length is 14 residues. The CDR3 region is CAGSLGVTGNGYTF. CDR3 bases: TGTGCCGGCAGCTTAGGGGTTACCGGGAACGGCTACACCTTC.

This clonotype was seen many times. The genes are TRBV28 and TRBJ2-3; D gene uncertain. The CDR3 loop spans 13 amino acids. Trimming stripped 4 bases from V and 3 bases from J, with 8 bases between. Germline V gene data show CDR1 as MDHEN and CDR2 as SYDVKM. Here the CDR3 DNA reads TGTGCCAGCAGTTCCTCGACTACAGATACGCAGTATTTT. Protein: CASSSSTTDTQYF.